This entry lists 4 T cell receptor beta chains sequenced from one sample in a study of technical replicates of blood from a handful of donors. The method was immunoSEQ multiplex PCR; TCRdb's version includes in-frame clones alone and lacks a portion of them. Of under 85,000 clones in the sample, 93% were seen once. The sequenced material came from T cells isolated from PBMCs. The receptors stem from a human donor in good health.

The chain carries TRBV4-1 and TRBJ2-1, with 7 bases fitting TRBD1. The CDR3 covers 16 residues. Germline trimming cut 0 bases from V and 3 bases from J; bases unmatched to any gene: 5. Germline V lookup: CDR1 MGHRA, CDR2 YSYEKL. CDR3 DNA: TGCGCCAGCAGCCAAGACGACAGGGTATTCTACAATGAGCAGTTCTTC. This encodes CASSQDDRVFYNEQFF.

The chain is built from TRBV19 and TRBJ1-2, with 8 positions matching TRBD1. Germline lookup yields CDR1 LNHDA and CDR2 SQIVND (reference sequence). The V and J ends lost 5 bases and 6 bases, in that order; junction bases with no gene match: 11. This CDR3 spans 15 amino acids. The CDR3 nucleotides read TGTGCCAGTAGTTCCGGGACAGGCCTTTGGGATGGCTACACCTTC. As protein: CASSSGTGLWDGYTF. Variable domain in full (rest from reference TRBV19 and TRBJ1-2): DGGITQSPKYLFRKEGQNVTLSCEQNLNHDAMYWYRQDPGQGLRLIYYSQIVNDFQKGDIAEGYSVSREKKESFPLTVTSAQKNPTAFYLCASSSGTGLWDGYTFGSGTRLTVV.

This chain uses TRBV7-9 with TRBJ1-5; TRBD1 might be the D (6 bases). CDR3 length equals 15 residues. CDR1 SEHNR and CDR2 FQNEAQ come from the germline V gene (reference sequence). Trimming left V 0 bases short and J 3 bases short, with 9 bases between. The CDR3 DNA sequence: TGTGCCAGCAGCTTAGCTGAGGGGGACAATCAGCCCCAGCATTTT. Its protein product is CASSLAEGDNQPQHF.

The chain recombines TRBV9 with TRBJ2-1, with TRBD2 matching over 8 bases. The CDR3 is 15 residues long. Germline CDR1 reads SGDLS; CDR2 reads YYNGEE. V was clipped by 3 bases and J by 4 bases; unmatched bases: 6. The CDR3, as DNA: TGTGCCAGCAGCGCGAGCGGGGGCTTGTACAATGAGCAGTTCTTC. Translated: CASSASGGLYNEQFF.